The clone carrying this T cell receptor beta chain has at least ten counts. What it binds is not known. Multiplex PCR in two rounds served to amplify TCR beta CDR3 from genomic DNA. First-round PCR amplification was performed with primers specific to each TRBV and TRBJ gene. TCRdb ran MiXCR on the multiplex PCR reads and lists one entry per CDR3 protein. This sample has more than 12,000 distinct CDR3 sequences, with around 40% found just once. Each of two time points yielded approximately 6 milliliters of peripheral venous blood. These data belong to a study of prognosis after radiotherapy for stage I lung cancer. Study-level points and caveats: Patients developing distant metastases showed lower Shannon entropy after stereotactic body radiation therapy. Differing TRBV and TRBJ gene usage was reportedly seen between patients with and without metastases.

CDR3 length equals 15 residues. Between the trimmed V and J ends, which lost 7 bases and 2 bases, there was a span of 12 bases. Sequences were derived from PBMCs, sampled before or after stereotactic body radiation therapy (not recorded which). The genes are TRBV12-3 or TRBV12-4 and TRBJ2-6; D is possibly TRBD1 (6 bases). This clonotype was sampled from a donor aged 50 or older with non-small cell lung cancer. Here the CDR3 DNA reads TGTGCCAGCACCGCCAACAGGGCTGGGGCCAACGTCCTGACTTTC. Its translation: CASTANRAGANVLTF.